The clone carrying this T cell receptor (beta chain) was detected many times. Its specificity is not known. This sample stems from a study of T cells after yellow fever vaccination. The study's findings and limits: Booster sampling recovered most clones from primary vaccination (under 98% CD4, approximately 90% CD8).

TCRdb passed the 5' RACE reads through MiXCR, listing each CDR3 protein once. There are about 140,000 distinct CDR3 sequences in the sample; roughly 8% occur only once, and under 0.85% lies in the top ten. Trimming removed 0 bases at V and 1 base at J, with 6 bases between. The CDR3 contains 15 residues. Germline CDR1 MNHEY, CDR2 SVGAGI. The source was CD4+ T cells sorted from PBMCs, collected 5 days after the yellow fever booster vaccination. This receptor was taken from a man between 25 and 39 years old who received the YFV17D yellow fever vaccine. V and J are TRBV6-5 and TRBJ1-4, with D uncertain. Written as DNA, the CDR3 is TGTGCCAGCAGTTACTCGAAGATAACTAATGAAAAACTGTTTTTT. Translation: CASSYSKITNEKLFF.